This TCR beta chain originates from a study of blood T cell repertoires in COVID-19. Per germline, CDR1 MDHEN and CDR2 SYDVKM. This CDR3 spans 15 amino acids. The V and J ends lost 5 bases and 3 bases, in that order; junction bases with no gene match: 7. Profiling relied on immunoSEQ multiplex PCR, and the TCRdb table lists in-frame clones only, not all of them. The table includes tens of thousands of clones, about 70% detected once. This chain connects TRBV28 to TRBJ1-1; 9 bases map to TRBD1. This receptor was obtained from a man over 45 with COVID-19, enrolled during active disease. Sequenced sample: peripheral blood. The CDR3 coding sequence is TGTGCCAGCAGTCAAACCAGGACAGGGGACACTGAAGCTTTCTTT. The encoded protein is CASSQTRTGDTEAFF.